The present T cell receptor (beta chain) was sequenced within a study of blood T cell repertoires in COVID-19. Germline CDR1 SGHRS, CDR2 YFSETQ. V was pared by 4 bases and J by 6 bases, with 3 bases of the junction left unmatched. There are 13 residues in the CDR3. The assay was immunoSEQ multiplex PCR, and TCRdb's table has in-frame clones only and misses some. The sample yields some 180,000 clones, less than 90% seen once. The chain employs TRBV5-1 and TRBJ2-1; 8 bases line up with TRBD1. The source material was PBMCs or T cells enriched from blood (not recorded which). This TCR derives from a woman between 25 and 40 years old who had been exposed to COVID-19. In nucleotides, the CDR3 is TGCGCCAGCAGCCTTACAGGGGGCAATGAGCAGTTCTTC. It yields the protein CASSLTGGNEQFF.